This TCR beta chain was identified during a study of blood T cell repertoires in COVID-19. Study-level background: Samples of COVID-19 (acute and convalescent) were obtained from the United States, Italy and Spain.

In the original workflow: The assay estimated nucleated cells by amplifying reference gene primers. Assay: immunoSEQ multiplex PCR; the TCRdb copy retains only in-frame clones and omits some. The D gene and trimming were derived from the DNA, and the V and J assignments and clone size from that table. The table records around 170,000 clones, under 90% of them present only once. The sample was peripheral blood. The clonotype comes from a man aged 25 to 40 with active or convalescent COVID-19.

The CDR3 loop is CASSYSGTHQPQHF. CDR3 nucleotides: TGTGCCAGCAGTTATTCCGGGACACATCAGCCCCAGCATTTT. The genes are TRBV6-5 and TRBJ1-5; perhaps TRBD1 as D (6 bases). With 3 bases removed from V and 5 bases from J, the gap between germline ends came to 11 bases. The CDR3 contains 14 residues. CDR1 is MNHEY and CDR2 is SVGAGI in the germline V gene.